This T cell receptor beta chain was sequenced during a study of identifying expanded T cells in peripheral blood. Notes on the study in general: Variance in clone template counts between approximately 2-week samples significantly increased with total template count across all healthy donors. About 1.2 clones differed between technical replicates, versus around 15 and 18 over time.

As regards this clone: Antigen specificity is unknown.

The method was immunoSEQ multiplex PCR; TCRdb's version includes in-frame clones alone and lacks a portion of them. The sample consists of approximately 120,000 clones, around four fifths of them appearing once. The CDR3 consists of 14 residues. Germline V gene sequence: CDR1 MNHEY, CDR2 SVGAGI. V gave up 6 bases and J gave up 8 bases, with 19 bases separating them. Collection occurred without any documented infections or immune events in donors. The origin of this receptor is a person aged 18 to 75 in good health. The chain carries TRBV6-5 and TRBJ1-2, with D possibly TRBD1 on 6 matching bases. Sequencing was carried out using blood. This chain's CDR3 is CASSSTGTYRGYTF. DNA for the CDR3: TGTGCCAGCAGCTCCACCGGGACATATAGGGGCTACACCTTC.